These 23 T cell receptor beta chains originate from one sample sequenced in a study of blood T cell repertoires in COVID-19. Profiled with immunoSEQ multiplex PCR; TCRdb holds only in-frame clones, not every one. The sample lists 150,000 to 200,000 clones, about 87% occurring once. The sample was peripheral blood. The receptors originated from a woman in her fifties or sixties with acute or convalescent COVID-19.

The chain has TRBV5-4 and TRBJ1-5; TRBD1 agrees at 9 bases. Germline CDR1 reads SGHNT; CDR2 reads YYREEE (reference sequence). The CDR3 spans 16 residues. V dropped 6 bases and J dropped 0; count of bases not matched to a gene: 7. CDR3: CASIVQGAGSNQPQHF. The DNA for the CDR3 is TGTGCCAGCATCGTACAGGGGGCGGGTAGCAATCAGCCCCAGCATTTT.

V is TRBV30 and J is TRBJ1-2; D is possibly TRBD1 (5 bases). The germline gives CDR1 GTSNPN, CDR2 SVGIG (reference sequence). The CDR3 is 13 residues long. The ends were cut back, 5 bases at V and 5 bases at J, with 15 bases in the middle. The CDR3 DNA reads TGTGCCTGGTCAGGGCCCAGTATGTATGGCTACACCTTC. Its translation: CAWSGPSMYGYTF.

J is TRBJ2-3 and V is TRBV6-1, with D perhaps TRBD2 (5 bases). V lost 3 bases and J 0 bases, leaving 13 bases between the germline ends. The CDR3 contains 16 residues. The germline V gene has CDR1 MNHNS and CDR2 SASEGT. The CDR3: CASSDLGLKSTDTQYF. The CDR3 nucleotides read TGTGCCAGCAGTGACCTAGGACTCAAAAGCACAGATACGCAGTATTTT.

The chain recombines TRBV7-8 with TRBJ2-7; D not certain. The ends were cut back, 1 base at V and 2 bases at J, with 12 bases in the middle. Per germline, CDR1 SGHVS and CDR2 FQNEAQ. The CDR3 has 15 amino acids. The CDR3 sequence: CASSLENGPTYEQYF. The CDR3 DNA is TGTGCCAGCAGCTTAGAAAATGGTCCTACCTACGAGCAGTACTTC.

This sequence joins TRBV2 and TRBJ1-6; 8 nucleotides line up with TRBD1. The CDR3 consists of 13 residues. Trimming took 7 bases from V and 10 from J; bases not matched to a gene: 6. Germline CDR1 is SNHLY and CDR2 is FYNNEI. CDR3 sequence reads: CASKGTGESPLHF. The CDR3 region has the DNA TGTGCCAGCAAGGGGACAGGAGAGTCACCCCTCCACTTT.

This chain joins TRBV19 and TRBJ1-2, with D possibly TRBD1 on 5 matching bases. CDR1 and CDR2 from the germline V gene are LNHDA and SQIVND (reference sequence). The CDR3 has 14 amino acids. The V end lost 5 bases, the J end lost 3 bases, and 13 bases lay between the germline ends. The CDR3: CASSESGYYYGYTF. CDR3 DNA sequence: TGTGCCAGTAGTGAGTCAGGGTACTACTATGGCTACACCTTC.

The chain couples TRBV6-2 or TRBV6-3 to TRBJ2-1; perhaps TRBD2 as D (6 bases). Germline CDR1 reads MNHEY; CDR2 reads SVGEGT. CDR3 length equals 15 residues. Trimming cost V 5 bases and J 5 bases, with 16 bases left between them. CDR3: CASSVPSGRHNEQFF. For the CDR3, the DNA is TGTGCCAGCAGTGTTCCGAGCGGGCGGCACAATGAGCAGTTCTTC.

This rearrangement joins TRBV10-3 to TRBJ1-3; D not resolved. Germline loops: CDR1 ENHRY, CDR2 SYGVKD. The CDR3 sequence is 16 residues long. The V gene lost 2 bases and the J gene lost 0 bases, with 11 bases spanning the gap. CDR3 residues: CAISEARPSSGNTIYF. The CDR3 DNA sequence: TGTGCCATCAGTGAGGCCAGACCTAGCTCTGGAAACACCATATATTTT.

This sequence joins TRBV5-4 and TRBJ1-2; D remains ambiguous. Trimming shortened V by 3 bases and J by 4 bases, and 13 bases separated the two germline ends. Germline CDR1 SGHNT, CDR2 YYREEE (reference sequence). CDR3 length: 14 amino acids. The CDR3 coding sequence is TGTGCCAGCAGCTCCCGGGAATATATCTATGGCTACACCTTC. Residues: CASSSREYIYGYTF.

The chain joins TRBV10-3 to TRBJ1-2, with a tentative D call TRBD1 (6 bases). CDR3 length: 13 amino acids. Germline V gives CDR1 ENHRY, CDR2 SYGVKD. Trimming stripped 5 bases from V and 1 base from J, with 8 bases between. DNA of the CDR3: TGTGCCATCAGTAACAGGGATAACTATGGCTACACCTTC. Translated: CAISNRDNYGYTF.

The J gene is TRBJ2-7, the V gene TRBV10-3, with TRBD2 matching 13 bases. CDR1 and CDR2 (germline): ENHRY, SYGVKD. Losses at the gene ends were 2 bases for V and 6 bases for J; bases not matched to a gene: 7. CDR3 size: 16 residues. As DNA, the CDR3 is TGTGCCATCAGTGAGGGACTAGCGGGAGTCTCTCTCGAGCAGTACTTC. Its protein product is CAISEGLAGVSLEQYF.

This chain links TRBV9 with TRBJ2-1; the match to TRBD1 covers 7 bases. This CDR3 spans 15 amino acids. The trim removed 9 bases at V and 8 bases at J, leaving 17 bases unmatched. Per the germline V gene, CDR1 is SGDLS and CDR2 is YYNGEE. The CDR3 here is CATAPTGSRPDEQFF. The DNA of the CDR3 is TGTGCCACCGCCCCGACAGGGAGCCGTCCGGATGAGCAGTTCTTC.

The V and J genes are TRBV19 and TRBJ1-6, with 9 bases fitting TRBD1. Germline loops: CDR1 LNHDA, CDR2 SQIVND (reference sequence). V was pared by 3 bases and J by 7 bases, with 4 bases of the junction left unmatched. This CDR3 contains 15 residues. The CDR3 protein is CASSMGQGVNSPLHF. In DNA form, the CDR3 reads TGTGCCAGTAGTATGGGACAGGGCGTCAATTCACCCCTCCACTTT.

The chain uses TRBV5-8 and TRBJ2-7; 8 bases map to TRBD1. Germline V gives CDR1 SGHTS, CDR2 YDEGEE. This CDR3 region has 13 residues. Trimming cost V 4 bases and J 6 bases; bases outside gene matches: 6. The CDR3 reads CASSKDREVEQYF. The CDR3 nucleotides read TGTGCCAGCAGCAAGGACAGGGAGGTCGAGCAGTACTTC.

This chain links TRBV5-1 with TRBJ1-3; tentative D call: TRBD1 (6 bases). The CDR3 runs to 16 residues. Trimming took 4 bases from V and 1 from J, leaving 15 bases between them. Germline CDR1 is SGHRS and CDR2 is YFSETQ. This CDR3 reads CASSTWGLGSGNTIYF. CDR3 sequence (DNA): TGCGCCAGCAGCACGTGGGGGCTGGGGTCTGGAAACACCATATATTTT.

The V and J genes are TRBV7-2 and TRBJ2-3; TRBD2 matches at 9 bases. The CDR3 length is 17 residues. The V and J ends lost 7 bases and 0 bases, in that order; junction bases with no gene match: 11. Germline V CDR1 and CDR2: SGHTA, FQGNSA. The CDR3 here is CASTHFGREGSTDTQYF. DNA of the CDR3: TGTGCCAGCACCCACTTTGGGCGGGAGGGTAGCACAGATACGCAGTATTTT.

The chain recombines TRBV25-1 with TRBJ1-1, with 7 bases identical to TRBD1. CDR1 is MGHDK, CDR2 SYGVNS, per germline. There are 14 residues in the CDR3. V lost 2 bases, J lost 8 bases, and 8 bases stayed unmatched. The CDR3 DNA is TGTGCCAGCAGTGAACAGGGGGGCGCAACCGAAGCTTTCTTT. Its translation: CASSEQGGATEAFF.

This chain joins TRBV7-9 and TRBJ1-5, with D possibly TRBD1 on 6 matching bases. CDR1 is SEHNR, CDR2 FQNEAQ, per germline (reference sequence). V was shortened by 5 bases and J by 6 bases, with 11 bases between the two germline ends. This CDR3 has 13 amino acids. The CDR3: CASSRDTSQPQHF. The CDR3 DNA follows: TGTGCCAGCAGCAGGGACACATCTCAGCCCCAGCATTTT. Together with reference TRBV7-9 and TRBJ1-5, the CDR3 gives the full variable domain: DTGVSQNPRHKITKRGQNVTFRCDPISEHNRLYWYRQTLGQGPEFLTYFQNEAQLEKSRLLSDRFSAERPKGSFSTLEIQRTEQGDSAMYLCASSRDTSQPQHFGDGTRLSIL.

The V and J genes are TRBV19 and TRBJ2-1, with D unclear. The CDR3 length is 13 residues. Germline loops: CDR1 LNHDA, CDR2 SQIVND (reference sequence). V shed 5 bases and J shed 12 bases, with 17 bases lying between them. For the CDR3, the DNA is TGTGCCAGTAGTCCTCCCCATCTATATGGGCAGTTCTTC. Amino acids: CASSPPHLYGQFF.

CDR3 residues: CASSTAQGFYEQYF. CDR3 coding DNA: TGTGCCAGCAGCACCGCACAGGGTTTCTACGAGCAGTACTTC. The rearrangement links TRBV7-9 to TRBJ2-7, with D maybe TRBD1 (6 bases). Germline loops: CDR1 SEHNR, CDR2 FQNEAQ (reference sequence). The CDR3 length is 14 residues. V shed 5 bases and J shed 3 bases, with 14 bases lying between them.

CDR3 sequence (DNA): TGTGCCATCAGTGAGCCGGGACAGACGAACACTGAAGCTTTCTTT. This codes for CAISEPGQTNTEAFF. This chain connects TRBV10-3 to TRBJ1-1, with 7 bases aligning to TRBD1. Germline V lookup: CDR1 ENHRY, CDR2 SYGVKD. This CDR3 is built from 15 residues. Trimming removed 2 bases from V and 1 base from J; junction bases left unmatched: 4.

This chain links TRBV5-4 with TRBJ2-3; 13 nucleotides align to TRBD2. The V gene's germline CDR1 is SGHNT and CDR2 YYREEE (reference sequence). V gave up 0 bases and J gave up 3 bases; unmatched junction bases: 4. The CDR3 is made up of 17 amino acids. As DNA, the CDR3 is TGTGCCAGCAGCTTGGGACTAGCGGGGGGTGTGACAGATACGCAGTATTTT. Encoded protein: CASSLGLAGGVTDTQYF.

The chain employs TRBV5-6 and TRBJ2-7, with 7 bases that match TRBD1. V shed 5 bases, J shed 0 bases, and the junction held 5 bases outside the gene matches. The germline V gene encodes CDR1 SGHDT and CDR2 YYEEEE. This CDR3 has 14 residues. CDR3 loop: CASSFGQASYEQYF. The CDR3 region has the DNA TGTGCCAGCAGTTTCGGACAGGCCTCCTACGAGCAGTACTTC.